This T cell receptor beta chain was sequenced in a study of OX40 agonist ivuxolimab in advanced cancers. Study-wide background: The mean age was about 57 years, ranging from 23 to 79, with 82.7% of participants male.

Study-wide results and limits: Expansion of clones was among the lowest in partial responders at 0.1-3.0 mg/kg. Low levels of normalized T-cell clonal expansion also appeared in some nonresponders.

Peripheral blood came from all dose cohorts at three timepoints. V dropped 5 bases and J dropped 2 bases, with 13 bases sitting between them. Germline V CDR1 and CDR2: MDHEN, SYDVKM. The CDR3 runs to 15 residues. A word on this clone: Its matching antigen is unknown.

Measured with immunoSEQ multiplex PCR; TCRdb has only the in-frame clones, and not every one. This sample yields fewer than 85,000 clones, of which about four fifths are seen a single time; approximately 5% belongs to the top ten. The rearrangement joins TRBV28 to TRBJ1-3, with D possibly being TRBD1 (6 bases). This TCR came from an adult with an advanced solid tumor such as melanoma, head and neck, liver or kidney cancer. The sequenced sample was CD4+ or CD8+ T cells sorted from blood, obtained in a trial of the OX40 agonist ivuxolimab. The chain's CDR3 is CASSTSTGTGNTIYF. CDR3 bases: TGTGCCAGCAGTACGTCCACAGGGACTGGAAACACCATATATTTT. The full variable domain, with the rest looked up from reference TRBV28 and TRBJ1-3, is DVKVTQSSRYLVKRTGEKVFLECVQDMDHENMFWYRQDPGLGLRLIYFSYDVKMKEKGDIPEGYSVSREKKERFSLILESASTNQTSMYLCASSTSTGTGNTIYFGEGSWLTVV.